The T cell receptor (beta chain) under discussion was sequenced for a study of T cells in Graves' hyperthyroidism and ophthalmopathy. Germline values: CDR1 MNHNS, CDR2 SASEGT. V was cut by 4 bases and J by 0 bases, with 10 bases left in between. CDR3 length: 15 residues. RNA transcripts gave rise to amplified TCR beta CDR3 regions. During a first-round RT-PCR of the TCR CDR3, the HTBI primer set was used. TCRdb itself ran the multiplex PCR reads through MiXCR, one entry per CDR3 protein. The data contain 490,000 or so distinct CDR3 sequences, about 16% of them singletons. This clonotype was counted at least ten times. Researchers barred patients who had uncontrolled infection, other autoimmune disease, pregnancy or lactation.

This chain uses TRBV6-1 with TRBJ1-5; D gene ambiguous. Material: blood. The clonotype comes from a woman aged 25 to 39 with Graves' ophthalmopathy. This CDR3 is CASSVGFSSNQPQHF. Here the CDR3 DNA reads TGTGCCAGCAGTGTGGGGTTTTCTAGCAATCAGCCCCAGCATTTT.